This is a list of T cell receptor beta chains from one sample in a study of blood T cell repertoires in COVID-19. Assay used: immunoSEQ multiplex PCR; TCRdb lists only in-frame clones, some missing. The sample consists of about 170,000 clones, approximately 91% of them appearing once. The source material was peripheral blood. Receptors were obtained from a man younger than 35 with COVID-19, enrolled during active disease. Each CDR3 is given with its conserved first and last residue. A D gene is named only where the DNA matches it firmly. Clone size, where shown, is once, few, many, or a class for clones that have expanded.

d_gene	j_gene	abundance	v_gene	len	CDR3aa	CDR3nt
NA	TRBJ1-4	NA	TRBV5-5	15	CASRPWRSENEKLFF	TGTGCCAGCAGGCCCTGGAGGTCAGAAAATGAAAAACTGTTTTTT
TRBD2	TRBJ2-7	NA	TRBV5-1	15	CASSWDLRGAYEQYF	TGCGCCAGCAGCTGGGACCTCCGGGGGGCCTACGAGCAGTACTTC
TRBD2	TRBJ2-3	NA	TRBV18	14	CASSQRGVTDTQYF	TGTGCCAGCAGCCAGCGGGGGGTCACAGATACGCAGTATTTT
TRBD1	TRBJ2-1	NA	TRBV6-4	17	CASSVYGSGGSHNEQFF	TGTGCCAGCAGTGTTTACGGGTCAGGGGGATCCCACAATGAGCAGTTCTTC
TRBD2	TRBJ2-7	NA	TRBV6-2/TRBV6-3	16	CASSTSLAGGTYEQYF	TGTGCCAGCAGTACCTCACTAGCGGGAGGGACCTACGAGCAGTACTTC
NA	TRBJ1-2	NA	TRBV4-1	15	CASSQEEGWNYGYTF	TGCGCCAGCAGCCAAGAAGAGGGATGGAACTATGGCTACACCTTC
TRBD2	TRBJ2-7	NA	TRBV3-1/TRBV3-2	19	CASSQVKGTSGRASYEQYF	TGTGCCAGCAGCCAAGTAAAGGGTACTAGCGGGAGGGCCTCCTACGAGCAGTACTTC
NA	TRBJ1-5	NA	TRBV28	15	CASSFGRGSNQPQHF	TGTGCCAGCAGTTTTGGTAGGGGTAGCAATCAGCCCCAGCATTTT
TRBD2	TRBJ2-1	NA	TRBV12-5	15	CASGLRGRGIDEQFF	TGTGCTAGTGGTTTACGGGGGAGGGGTATCGATGAGCAGTTCTTC
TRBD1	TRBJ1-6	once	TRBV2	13	CASSGQGIGSLHF	TGTGCCAGCAGTGGACAGGGGATTGGGTCCCTCCACTTT
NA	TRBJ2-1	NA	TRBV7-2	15	CASSERVVRSNEQFF	TGTGCCAGCAGCGAGAGGGTAGTCAGGTCGAATGAGCAGTTCTTC
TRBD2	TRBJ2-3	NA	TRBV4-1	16	CASSQDPSGVTDTQYF	TGCGCCAGCAGCCAAGATCCCAGCGGGGTCACAGATACGCAGTATTTT
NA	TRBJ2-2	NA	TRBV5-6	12	CASSLNTGELFF	TGTGCCAGCAGCCTTAACACCGGGGAGCTGTTTTTT
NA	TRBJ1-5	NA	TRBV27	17	CASSYTSRPGDNQPQHF	TGTGCCAGCAGTTATACCTCTCGGCCGGGGGACAATCAGCCCCAGCATTTT
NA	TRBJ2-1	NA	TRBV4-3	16	CASSQDPVSSYNEQFF	TGCGCCAGCAGCCAAGATCCGGTAAGCTCCTACAATGAGCAGTTCTTC
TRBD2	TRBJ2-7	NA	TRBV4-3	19	CASSQSYRRRGGGNYEQYF	TGCGCCAGCAGCCAATCATACCGGCGGAGGGGCGGGGGAAACTACGAGCAGTACTTC
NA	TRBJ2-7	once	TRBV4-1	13	CASSQEGVYEQYF	TGCGCCAGCAGCCAAGAAGGAGTATACGAGCAGTACTTC
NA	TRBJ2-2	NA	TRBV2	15	CASSEKQVGTGELFF	TGTGCCAGCAGTGAGAAACAGGTCGGCACCGGGGAGCTGTTTTTT
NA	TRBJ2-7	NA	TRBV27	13	CASSFFIGYEQYF	TGTGCCAGCAGTTTTTTCATCGGCTACGAGCAGTACTTC
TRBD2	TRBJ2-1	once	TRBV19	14	CASRLAGEFNEQFF	TGTGCCAGTAGGCTAGCGGGAGAATTCAATGAGCAGTTCTTC
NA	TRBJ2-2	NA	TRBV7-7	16	CASSSGPGASTGELFF	TGTGCCAGCAGCTCGGGGCCAGGGGCAAGTACCGGGGAGCTGTTTTTT
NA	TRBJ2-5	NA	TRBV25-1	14	CASSPRGGIETQYF	TGTGCCAGCAGTCCGCGTGGGGGGATTGAGACCCAGTACTTC
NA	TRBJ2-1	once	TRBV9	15	CASSARGLSYNEQFF	TGTGCCAGCAGCGCACGGGGTCTGTCCTACAATGAGCAGTTCTTC
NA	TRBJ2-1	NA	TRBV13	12	CASKGVYNEQFF	TGTGCCAGCAAAGGGGTCTACAATGAGCAGTTCTTC
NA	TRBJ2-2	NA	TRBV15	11	CATRSLGELFF	TGTGCCACCAGGAGCTTAGGGGAGCTGTTTTTT
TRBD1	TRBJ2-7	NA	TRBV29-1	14	CSVKPGTGSYEQYF	TGCAGCGTTAAACCCGGGACAGGGTCCTACGAGCAGTACTTC
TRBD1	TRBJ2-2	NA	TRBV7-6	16	CASRLTGQGNTGELFF	TGTGCCAGCAGACTGACGGGACAGGGGAACACCGGGGAGCTGTTTTTT
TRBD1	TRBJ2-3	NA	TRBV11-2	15	CASSYGQGFTDTQYF	TGTGCCAGCAGCTACGGACAGGGATTCACAGATACGCAGTATTTT
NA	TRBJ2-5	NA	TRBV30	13	CAWMGGEGVTQYF	TGTGCCTGGATGGGCGGGGAAGGGGTGACCCAGTACTTC
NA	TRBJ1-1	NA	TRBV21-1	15	CASSGNLRGRTEAFF	TGTGCCAGCAGCGGAAACTTAAGGGGGCGGACTGAAGCTTTCTTT
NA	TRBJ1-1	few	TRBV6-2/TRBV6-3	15	CASSYSILGYTEAFF	TGTGCCAGCAGTTACTCGATTCTCGGGTACACTGAAGCTTTCTTT
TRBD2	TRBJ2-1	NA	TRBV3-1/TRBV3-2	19	CASTKRQATGRGPYNEQFF	TGTGCCAGCACCAAAAGACAGGCGACCGGGAGGGGCCCCTACAATGAGCAGTTCTTC
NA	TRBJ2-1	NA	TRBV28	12	CASSLRGGKGFF	TGTGCCAGCAGTTTACGTGGGGGGAAGGGGTTCTTC
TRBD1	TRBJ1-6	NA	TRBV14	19	CASSPSRDRGGSYNSPLHF	TGTGCCAGCAGCCCGTCCCGGGACAGGGGCGGCTCCTATAATTCACCCCTCCACTTT
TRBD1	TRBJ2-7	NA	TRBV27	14	CASSPWTGEDEQYF	TGTGCCAGCAGTCCCTGGACAGGCGAAGACGAGCAGTACTTC
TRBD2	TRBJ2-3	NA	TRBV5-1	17	CASSLARLAGGTDTQYF	TGCGCCAGCAGCTTGGCGCGACTAGCGGGAGGTACAGATACGCAGTATTTT
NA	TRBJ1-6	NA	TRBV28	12	CASSRLRTPLHF	TGTGCCAGCAGTAGGCTGAGGACACCCCTCCACTTT
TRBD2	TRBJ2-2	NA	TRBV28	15	CASSLGTSRGGELFF	TGTGCCAGCAGTTTAGGGACTAGCAGAGGCGGGGAGCTGTTTTTT
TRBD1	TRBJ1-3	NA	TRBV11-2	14	CASSRTGAGNTIYF	TGTGCCAGCAGCCGGACAGGGGCCGGAAACACCATATATTTT
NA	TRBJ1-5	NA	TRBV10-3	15	CAISQGHYSNQPQHF	TGTGCCATCAGTCAGGGACACTATAGCAATCAGCCCCAGCATTTT
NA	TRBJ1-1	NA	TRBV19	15	CASSGPQGRDTEAFF	TGTGCCAGTAGTGGCCCCCAGGGTCGCGACACTGAAGCTTTCTTT
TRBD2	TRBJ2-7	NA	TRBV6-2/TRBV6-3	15	CASSYSGGRAWEQYF	TGTGCCAGCAGTTACTCGGGCGGGAGGGCCTGGGAGCAGTACTTC
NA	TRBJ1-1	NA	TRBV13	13	CASSSTGWAEAFF	TGTGCCAGCAGCTCAACAGGGTGGGCTGAAGCTTTCTTT
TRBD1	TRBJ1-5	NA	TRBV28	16	CASSPGTGKGNQPQHF	TGTGCCAGCAGTCCCGGGACAGGGAAAGGCAATCAGCCCCAGCATTTT
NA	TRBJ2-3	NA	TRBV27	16	CASSWVGGALRDTQYF	TGTGCCAGCAGTTGGGTTGGGGGGGCATTAAGAGATACGCAGTATTTT
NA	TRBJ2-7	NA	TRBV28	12	CASSPGGREQYF	TGTGCCAGCAGCCCAGGGGGGCGGGAGCAGTACTTC
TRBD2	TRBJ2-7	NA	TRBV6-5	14	CASKWAVAGDEQYF	TGTGCCAGCAAATGGGCTGTAGCGGGAGACGAGCAGTACTTC
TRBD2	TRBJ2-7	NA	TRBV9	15	CASSVGLAGEGEQYF	TGTGCCAGCAGCGTAGGGCTAGCGGGAGAGGGCGAGCAGTACTTC
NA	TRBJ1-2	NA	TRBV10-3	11	CAISAGLGLTF	TGTGCCATCAGTGCGGGCCTCGGACTGACCTTC
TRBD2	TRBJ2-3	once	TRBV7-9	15	CASSLSASGTATQYF	TGTGCCAGCAGCTTATCGGCTAGCGGGACAGCTACGCAGTATTTT
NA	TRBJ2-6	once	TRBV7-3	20	CASSSGTGRLAGSGANVLTF	TGTGCCAGCAGCTCTGGGACAGGGAGGTTAGCGGGATCTGGGGCCAACGTCCTGACTTTC
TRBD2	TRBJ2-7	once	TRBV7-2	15	CASSLAGTSVYEQYF	TGTGCCAGCAGCCTAGCGGGGACTAGCGTCTACGAGCAGTACTTC
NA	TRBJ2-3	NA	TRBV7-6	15	CASSLSSSSTDTQYF	TGTGCCAGCAGCTTGTCGAGTTCGAGCACAGATACGCAGTATTTT
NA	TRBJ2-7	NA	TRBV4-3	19	CASSQDWKLGGPLPYEQYF	TGCGCCAGCAGCCAAGATTGGAAATTGGGGGGGCCCTTACCCTACGAGCAGTACTTC
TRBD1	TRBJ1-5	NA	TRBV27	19	CASSLFGVGRQGGDQPQHF	TGTGCCAGCAGTTTATTTGGGGTGGGACGACAGGGTGGCGATCAGCCCCAGCATTTT
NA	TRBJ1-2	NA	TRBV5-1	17	CATYPEADGFNRLLGTF	TGCGCCACATACCCGGAAGCGGACGGCTTCAATAGGTTACTCGGCACCTTC
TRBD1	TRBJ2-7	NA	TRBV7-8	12	CASSWGQGEQYF	TGTGCCAGCAGCTGGGGACAGGGAGAGCAGTACTTC
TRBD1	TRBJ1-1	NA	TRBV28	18	CASSWTYKDRGMNTEAFF	TGTGCCAGCAGTTGGACTTACAAGGACAGGGGAATGAACACTGAAGCTTTCTTT
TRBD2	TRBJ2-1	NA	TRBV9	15	CASSLRTSGDNEQFF	TGTGCCAGCAGCTTGAGGACTAGCGGGGACAATGAGCAGTTCTTC
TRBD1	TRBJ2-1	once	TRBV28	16	CASNKRAQGPRNEQFF	TGTGCCAGCAATAAAAGGGCACAGGGGCCCCGCAATGAGCAGTTCTTC